The 14 T cell receptor beta chains reported below all come from one sample, sequenced in a study of cytomegalovirus exposure and HLA in healthy donors. PCR used 60 Vbeta primers and 13 Jbeta primers. The repertoire was sequenced with immunoSEQ multiplex PCR; TCRdb's copy has only in-frame clones and lacks some. The sample comprises approximately 190,000 clones, around 86% of which are singletons, and less than 0.85% rests with the top ten. The sequenced sample consisted of PBMCs. These receptors all stem from a woman in her late teens or twenties in good health and CMV-seronegative.

V and J are TRBV5-1 and TRBJ1-4; weak D call: TRBD1 (5 bases). This CDR3 has 15 amino acids. The V gene's germline CDR1 is SGHRS and CDR2 YFSETQ. V gave up 0 bases and J gave up 6 bases, with 12 bases separating them. The CDR3, as DNA: TGCGCCAGCAGCTTGGTGCCCGGGGGGGATGAAAAACTGTTTTTT. Amino acids: CASSLVPGGDEKLFF.

This clone was counted between two and nine times. The rearrangement uses TRBV5-1 and TRBJ2-2, with 9 bases that match TRBD1. The CDR3 runs to 16 residues. Germline CDR1 is SGHRS and CDR2 is YFSETQ. The J segment lost 5 bases and the V segment lost 5 bases, leaving 10 bases of the junction unmatched. CDR3 residues: CASSSGTGILTGELFF. As DNA, the CDR3 is TGCGCCAGCAGTTCCGGGACAGGGATTCTTACCGGGGAGCTGTTTTTT.

In its sample, this clone was seen once. The chain is built from TRBV7-8 and TRBJ1-5; TRBD1 matches 8 bases. The V gene end was trimmed by 4 bases and the J gene end by 3 bases; junction bases not matched to a gene: 2. The CDR3 contains 14 residues. Germline V CDR1 and CDR2: SGHVS, FQNEAQ. CDR3 protein: CASSSTGANQPQHF. The CDR3 DNA reads TGTGCCAGCAGCTCGACAGGGGCCAATCAGCCCCAGCATTTT.

The chain recombines TRBV21-1 with TRBJ1-1; TRBD1, the D gene given by the table, was not confirmed from the DNA. TRBV21-1 is described as a pseudogene. The CDR3 has 13 residues. The CDR3: CASSTTGVTEAFF. The CDR3 coding sequence is TGTGCCAGCAGCACTACAGGGGTGACTGAAGCTTTCTTT.

Remarks on this clone: A read error may produce the germline difference seen at one junction end. The chain employs TRBV7-9 and TRBJ1-1; TRBD1 aligns across 8 bases. The CDR3 runs 12 residues. In germline, CDR1 is SEHNR, CDR2 FQNEAQ (reference sequence). This chain's CDR3 is CSSSTNRGGSVF. The DNA for the CDR3 is TGTTCCAGCAGCACGAACAGGGGGGGATCCGTCTTT.

The chain is built from TRBV7-2 and TRBJ2-2; D is uncertain. Germline V gene sequence: CDR1 SGHTA, CDR2 FQGNSA. The CDR3 consists of 14 residues. The germline V and J ends were trimmed by 1 base and 4 bases, with 7 bases remaining between them. CDR3 DNA: TGTGCCAGCAGCTTAGACAGATCCACCGGGGAGCTGTTTTTT. Translating gives CASSLDRSTGELFF.

The rearrangement joins TRBV2 to TRBJ2-7; D uncertain. Germline CDR1 SNHLY, CDR2 FYNNEI. V was cut by 0 bases and J by 7 bases, with 10 bases left in between. The CDR3 contains 13 residues. CDR3 loop: CASSEAEIGEQYF. In nucleotides, the CDR3 is TGTGCCAGCAGTGAAGCTGAAATCGGGGAGCAGTACTTC.

V usage is TRBV14 and J usage is TRBJ1-1; TRBD1 aligns across 10 bases. CDR3 size: 15 residues. V shed 4 bases and J 4 bases; nucleotides not matched to a gene: 6. CDR1 is SGHDN, CDR2 FVKESK, per germline. CDR3 coding DNA: TGTGCCAGCAGCCCGAAGGACAGGGGGGGCACTGAAGCTTTCTTT. This encodes CASSPKDRGGTEAFF. Together with reference TRBV14 and TRBJ1-1, the CDR3 gives the full variable domain: EAGVTQFPSHSVIEKGQTVTLRCDPISGHDNLYWYRRVMGKEIKFLLHFVKESKQDESGMPNNRFLAERTGGTYSTLKVQPAELEDSGVYFCASSPKDRGGTEAFFGQGTRLTVV.

This clone appeared a few times. This rearrangement joins TRBV6-5 to TRBJ2-7, with 9 bases matching TRBD2. The CDR3 has 15 residues. In germline, CDR1 is MNHEY, CDR2 SVGAGI. V was clipped by 6 bases and J by 2 bases; unmatched bases: 8. CDR3 nucleotide sequence: TGTGCCAGCAGAACGGTGCGACTAGCGGCCTACGAGCAGTACTTC. This gives the protein CASRTVRLAAYEQYF.

A single count supports this clone. This sequence joins TRBV27 and TRBJ2-7, with D possibly TRBD1 on 6 matching bases. The V and J ends lost 2 bases and 0 bases respectively, with 11 bases between them. The V gene's germline CDR1 is MNHEY and CDR2 SMNVEV (reference sequence). There are 15 residues in the CDR3. The CDR3 nucleotides read TGTGCCAGCAGTTTAAAACAGGGAGTCTCCTACGAGCAGTACTTC. Protein sequence: CASSLKQGVSYEQYF.

The chain carries TRBV9 and TRBJ1-2; D not resolved. Germline CDR1 reads SGDLS; CDR2 reads YYNGEE. V lost 4 bases, J lost 8 bases, and 21 bases lay in between. CDR3 size: 15 residues. The CDR3 is CASSTSGSLLRGYTF. DNA of the CDR3: TGTGCCAGCAGCACATCCGGGTCGCTACTGAGGGGCTACACCTTC.

This chain uses TRBV18 with TRBJ2-7, with 9 positions matching TRBD1. Germline lookup yields CDR1 KGHSH and CDR2 LQKENI. The V gene end was trimmed by 2 bases and the J gene end by 7 bases; junction bases not matched to a gene: 6. The length of the CDR3 is 14 residues. CDR3 region: CASSPGQGREEQYF. The DNA for the CDR3 is TGTGCCAGCTCACCAGGACAGGGGCGGGAGGAGCAGTACTTC.

V is TRBV15 and J is TRBJ2-7; D is uncertain. Between the trimmed V and J ends, which lost 0 bases and 4 bases, there was a span of 10 bases. This CDR3 is 14 amino acids long. CDR1 is LNHNV and CDR2 is YYDKDF in the germline V gene (reference sequence). The CDR3 here is CATSRDAGVYEQYF. The CDR3 region has the DNA TGTGCCACCAGCAGAGACGCAGGTGTATACGAGCAGTACTTC.

This sequence joins TRBV7-3 and TRBJ2-3; TRBD1 matches 8 bases. Germline loops: CDR1 SGHTA, CDR2 FQGTGA. There are 17 residues in the CDR3. V trimming: 2 bases; J trimming: 0 bases; junction bases outside the gene matches: 7. CDR3 nucleotides: TGTGCCAGCAGCTTAGCCAGGACAGGGACTAGCACAGATACGCAGTATTTT. Protein: CASSLARTGTSTDTQYF.